The T cell receptor beta chain under discussion was sequenced for a study of shared clonotypes between healthy human individuals. Study findings and constraints: Only blood samples were collected, and tissue repertoires likely differ.

On this clone: As yet, its antigen is unknown.

CD45RO-negative CD8 cells positively selected for CCR7 made up the naive population, which excluded terminally differentiated effector memory CD45RA+ cells. Each subset's genomic DNA was shared equally among a number of immunoSEQ plates. The table came from immunoSEQ multiplex PCR; TCRdb's copy has only in-frame clones and leaves some out. The sample has some 1,900,000 clones; approximately 94% are singletons. The CDR3 is made up of 14 amino acids. The germline V gene encodes CDR1 MNHNS and CDR2 SASEGT. Trimming stripped 3 bases from V and 2 bases from J, with 11 bases between. The chain is built from TRBV6-1 and TRBJ2-7; perhaps TRBD1 as D (5 bases). The sequence was collected from a man younger than 35 in good health. Material: naive CD8+ T cells sorted from blood. The CDR3, as DNA: TGTGCCAGCAGTGACTTCCAGGGAACCTACGAGCAGTACTTC. This codes for CASSDFQGTYEQYF.